This T cell receptor beta chain is from a study of cytomegalovirus exposure and HLA in healthy donors. PCR primers comprised 60 Vbeta and 13 Jbeta primers. Here immunoSEQ multiplex PCR was the method, and the copy in TCRdb shows in-frame clones only, minus some. The sample has nearly 110,000 clones; about four fifths are singletons. Trimming pared 6 bases from V and 4 bases from J, leaving 10 bases between. CDR3 size: 13 residues. CDR1 is SGHTA and CDR2 is FQGNSA in the germline V gene. Sequenced sample: PBMCs. V and J are TRBV7-2 and TRBJ1-3; unclear D gene. The sequence came from a woman aged 50 to 65 in good health and CMV-seropositive. CDR3 in DNA: TGTGCCAGCAGTCCTGGGCTAGGAAACACCATATATTTT. Its translation: CASSPGLGNTIYF. Based on the CDR3 plus reference TRBV7-2 and TRBJ1-3, the full variable domain is GAGVSQSPSNKVTEKGKDVELRCDPISGHTALYWYRQSLGQGLEFLIYFQGNSAPDKSGLPSDRFSAERTGGSVSTLTIQRTQQEDSAVYLCASSPGLGNTIYFGEGSWLTVV.